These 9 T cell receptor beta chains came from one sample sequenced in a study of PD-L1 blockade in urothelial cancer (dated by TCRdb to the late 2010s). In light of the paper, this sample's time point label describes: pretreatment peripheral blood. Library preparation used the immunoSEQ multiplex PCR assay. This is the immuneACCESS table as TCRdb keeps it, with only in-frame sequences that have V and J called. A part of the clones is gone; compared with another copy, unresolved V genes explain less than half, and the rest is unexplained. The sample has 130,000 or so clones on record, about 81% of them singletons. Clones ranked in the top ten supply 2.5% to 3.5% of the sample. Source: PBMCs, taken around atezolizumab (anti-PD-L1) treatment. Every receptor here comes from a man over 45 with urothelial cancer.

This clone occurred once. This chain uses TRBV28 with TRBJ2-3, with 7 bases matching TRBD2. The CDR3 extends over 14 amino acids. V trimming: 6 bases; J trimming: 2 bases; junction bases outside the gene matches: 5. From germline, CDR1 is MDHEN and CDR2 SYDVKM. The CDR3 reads CASSPGGSTDTQYF. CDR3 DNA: TGTGCCAGCAGCCCGGGAGGCTCCACAGATACGCAGTATTTT.

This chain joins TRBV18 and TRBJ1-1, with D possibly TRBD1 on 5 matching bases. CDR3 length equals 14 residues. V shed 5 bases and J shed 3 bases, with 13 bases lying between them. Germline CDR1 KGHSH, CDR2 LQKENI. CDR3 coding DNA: TGTGCCAGCTCATCCATCGGGGGGGACACTGAAGCTTTCTTT. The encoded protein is CASSSIGGDTEAFF.

CDR3 residues: CASSIATTGAIYEQYF. DNA for the CDR3: TGTGCCAGTAGTATAGCCACGACAGGGGCCATATACGAGCAGTACTTC. The rearrangement joins TRBV19 to TRBJ2-7; 8 positions match TRBD1. The junction had 9 bases not matched to a gene; V was cut back by 1 base and J by 4 bases. The CDR3 consists of 16 residues. Looked up from germline, CDR1 is LNHDA and CDR2 is SQIVND (reference sequence).

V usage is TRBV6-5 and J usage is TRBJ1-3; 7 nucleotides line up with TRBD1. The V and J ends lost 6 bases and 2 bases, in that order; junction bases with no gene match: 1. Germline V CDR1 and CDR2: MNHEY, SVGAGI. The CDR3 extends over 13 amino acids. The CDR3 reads CASRGGPGNTIYF. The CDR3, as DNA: TGTGCCAGCAGAGGGGGCCCTGGAAACACCATATATTTT.

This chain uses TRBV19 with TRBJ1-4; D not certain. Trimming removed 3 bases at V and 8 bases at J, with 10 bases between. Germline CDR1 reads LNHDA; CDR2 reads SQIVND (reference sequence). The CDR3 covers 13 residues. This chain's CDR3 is CASSITVREKLFF. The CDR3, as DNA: TGTGCCAGTAGTATCACAGTAAGAGAAAAACTGTTTTTT.

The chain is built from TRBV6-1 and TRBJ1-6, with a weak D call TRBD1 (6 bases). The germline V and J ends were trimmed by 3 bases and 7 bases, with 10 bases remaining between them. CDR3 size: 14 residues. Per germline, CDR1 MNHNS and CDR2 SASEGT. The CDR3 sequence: CASSDQGWNSPLHF. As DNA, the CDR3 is TGTGCCAGCAGTGATCAGGGGTGGAATTCACCCCTCCACTTT.

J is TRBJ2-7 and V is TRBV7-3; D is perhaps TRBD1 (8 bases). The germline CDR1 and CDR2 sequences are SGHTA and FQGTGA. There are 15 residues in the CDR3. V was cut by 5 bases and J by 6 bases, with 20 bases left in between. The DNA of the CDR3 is TGTGCCAGCAGCCCACAGGGGGGGCTCGGGGTCGAGCAGTACTTC. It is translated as CASSPQGGLGVEQYF.

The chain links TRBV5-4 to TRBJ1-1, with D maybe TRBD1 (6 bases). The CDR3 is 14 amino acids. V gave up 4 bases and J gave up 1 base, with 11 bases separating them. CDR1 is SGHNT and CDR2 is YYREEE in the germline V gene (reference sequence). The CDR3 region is CASSQNRANTEAFF. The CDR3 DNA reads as TGTGCCAGCAGCCAAAACAGGGCGAACACTGAAGCTTTCTTT.

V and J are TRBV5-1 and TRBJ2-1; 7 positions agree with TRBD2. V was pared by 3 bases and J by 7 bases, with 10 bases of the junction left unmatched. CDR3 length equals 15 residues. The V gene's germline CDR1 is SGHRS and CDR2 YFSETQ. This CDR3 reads CASSWLGGRENEQFF. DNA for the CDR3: TGCGCCAGCAGCTGGCTGGGCGGGCGGGAGAATGAGCAGTTCTTC.